These 14 T cell receptor beta chains came from one sample sequenced in a study of cytomegalovirus exposure and HLA in healthy donors. PCR used 60 Vbeta primers and 13 Jbeta primers. Sequencing was performed with immunoSEQ multiplex PCR; in TCRdb, only in-frame clones are kept and a portion is missing. The sample lists approximately 100,000 clones, 65% to 80% seen once, with roughly 6% in the top ten. Sequenced sample: PBMCs. All receptors come from a woman between 50 and 59 years old in good health and CMV-seropositive.

V gene TRBV28 combines with J gene TRBJ1-5; TRBD1 agrees at 8 bases. The junction had 9 bases not matched to a gene; V was cut back by 7 bases and J by 4 bases. The CDR3 extends over 15 amino acids. Germline V gene lookup returns CDR1 MDHEN and CDR2 SYDVKM. The CDR3 nucleotides are TGTGCCAGCAACTTTGCCCACAGGGGGAATCAGCCCCAGCATTTT. This encodes CASNFAHRGNQPQHF.

The chain couples TRBV2 to TRBJ1-5; possible D gene TRBD1, 6 bases. Per the germline V gene, CDR1 is SNHLY and CDR2 is FYNNEI. There are 15 residues in the CDR3. V lost 4 bases, J lost 1 base, and 11 bases lay in between. CDR3 DNA sequence: TGTGCCAGCAGTGGTTCGGGGGGCAGCAATCAGCCCCAGCATTTT. This encodes CASSGSGGSNQPQHF.

This clone came up a few times. This chain connects TRBV9 to TRBJ2-7, with 8 bases identical to TRBD1. Germline-derived CDR1 and CDR2 are SGDLS and YYNGEE. With 4 bases clipped from V and 6 bases from J, the junction kept 9 bases outside the gene matches. The CDR3 totals 14 residues. The CDR3 nucleotides read TGTGCCAGCAGCATCAAGGACAGGGCGGCCGAGCAGTACTTC. This encodes CASSIKDRAAEQYF.

V and J are TRBV7-9 and TRBJ2-7; the D gene is possibly TRBD2 (6 bases). Germline V gene sequence: CDR1 SEHNR, CDR2 FQNEAQ (reference sequence). The V end was cut by 4 bases, the J end by 1 base, with 14 bases between. CDR3 size: 15 residues. The CDR3 DNA is TGTGCCAGCAGCTCTTCCGCGGAGGGGTCCTACGAGCAGTACTTC. This codes for CASSSSAEGSYEQYF.

The J gene is TRBJ2-3, the V gene TRBV11-1, with TRBD1 as a possible D gene (5 bases). CDR1 and CDR2 from the germline V gene are SGHAT and FQDESV (reference sequence). Trimming shortened V by 0 bases and J by 3 bases, and 13 bases separated the two germline ends. The CDR3 is 16 amino acids. The CDR3 region has the DNA TGTGCCAGCAGCTTAGCCCGAACGACAGCTACAGATACGCAGTATTTT. It translates to CASSLARTTATDTQYF.

The chain recombines TRBV7-3 with TRBJ1-1; D might be TRBD1 (5 bases). CDR1 is SGHTA, CDR2 FQGTGA, per germline. The V end was cut by 5 bases, the J end by 1 base, with 8 bases between. This CDR3 comprises 13 residues. CDR3 coding DNA: TGTGCCAGCAGCCGTGGGGCGAACACTGAAGCTTTCTTT. It translates to CASSRGANTEAFF.

The chain joins TRBV6-1 to TRBJ2-7; weak D call: TRBD2 (7 bases). V lost 8 bases to trimming and J lost 1 base, with 18 bases between them. The CDR3 loop spans 15 amino acids. Germline V gene lookup returns CDR1 MNHNS and CDR2 SASEGT. The CDR3 nucleotides read TGTGCCAGCCGGGGGGACACCACGTTGTCCTACGAGCAGTACTTC. Translating it yields CASRGDTTLSYEQYF.

This clone has only a few counts. The rearrangement joins TRBV11-2 to TRBJ2-2; 8 bases are a match to TRBD1. V gave up 6 bases and J gave up 7 bases; unmatched junction bases: 13. Per germline, CDR1 SGHAT and CDR2 FQNNGV. The CDR3 runs to 16 residues. The CDR3 region is CASSSPRTGRIGELFF. The CDR3 region has the DNA TGTGCCAGCAGTTCCCCCCGGACAGGGAGGATCGGGGAGCTGTTTTTT.

The V and J genes are TRBV10-1 and TRBJ2-7; 10 bases match TRBD1. CDR3 length: 15 amino acids. Unmatched junction bases numbered 10, after V lost 7 bases and J lost 4 bases. Germline loops: CDR1 WNHNN, CDR2 SYGVQD (reference sequence). Here the CDR3 DNA reads TGCGCCAGCATGGAGTGGGGACAGGGGAAATACGAGCAGTACTTC. The encoded protein is CASMEWGQGKYEQYF.

V usage is TRBV5-1 and J usage is TRBJ2-2; 9 bases agree with TRBD1. The CDR3 is 19 amino acids. Germline-derived CDR1 and CDR2 are SGHRS and YFSETQ. The junction had 17 bases not matched to a gene; V was cut back by 4 bases and J by 4 bases. The CDR3 sequence: CASSDRDRVARLGTGELFF. Here the CDR3 DNA reads TGCGCCAGCAGCGACCGGGACAGGGTTGCTCGACTGGGCACCGGGGAGCTGTTTTTT.

This clone has a single count. This chain uses TRBV5-1 with TRBJ2-7; weak D call: TRBD2 (6 bases). V was shortened by 3 bases and J by 0 bases, with 16 bases between the two germline ends. Germline V gives CDR1 SGHRS, CDR2 YFSETQ. CDR3 length: 16 amino acids. The CDR3 DNA sequence: TGCGCCAGCAGCTCCCCTTCGAGTAGCGGCTCCTACGAGCAGTACTTC. It codes for CASSSPSSSGSYEQYF.

The V call is TRBV28, the J call TRBJ2-7; 7 bases align to TRBD1. The J call is doubtful: the DNA matches TRBJ2-5 better. CDR3 length: 14 amino acids. From germline, CDR1 is MDHEN and CDR2 SYDVKM. Here the CDR3 reads CASTLGGQYETQYF. The CDR3 nucleotides are TGTGCCAGCACCCTAGGGGGACAGTACGAGACCCAGTACTTC.

This clone was observed once. V and J are TRBV5-1 and TRBJ1-1; a weak D match, TRBD1 (6 bases). Trimming left V 4 bases short and J 4 bases short, with 11 bases between. Germline V lookup: CDR1 SGHRS, CDR2 YFSETQ. The CDR3 sequence is 13 residues long. Written as DNA, the CDR3 is TGCGCCAGCAGCACGGGACAAGCCACTGAAGCTTTCTTT. Its translation: CASSTGQATEAFF.

The chain employs TRBV9 and TRBJ2-3; 12 nucleotides align to TRBD2. The CDR3 runs to 15 residues. CDR1 is SGDLS, CDR2 YYNGEE, per germline. The ends lost 3 bases at V and 4 bases at J; junction bases unmatched: 3. The CDR3 loop is CASSGTSGVSDTQYF. CDR3 DNA: TGTGCCAGCAGCGGGACTAGCGGGGTCTCAGATACGCAGTATTTT.